This T cell receptor beta chain is drawn from a study of CXCR3-negative and CXCR3-positive naive CD8 T cells. Whole-study findings and limits: TRBV-TRBJ usage was similar across naive CXCR3 subsets but distinct in memory cells.

The libraries of TRB cDNA were prepared using 5' RACE with UMI labels. No DNA is given; TCRdb re-called the 5' RACE reads and lists each CDR3 protein once. Its table lists 100,000 to 150,000 distinct CDR3 sequences. With regard to this clonotype: Its antigen remains unknown.

Germline assignment: CDR1 DFQATT and CDR2 SNEGSKA (reference sequence). CDR3 length equals 13 residues. This chain links TRBV20-1 with TRBJ2-7; lacking DNA, the TRBD2 call made by TCRdb goes unchecked. Material: naive CXCR3- CD8+ T cells from blood. Subset reported: CD45RO-CCR7+CD27+CD95- naive CD8+ T cells lacking CXCR3 (TNR3-). This receptor was obtained from a human donor in good health. Some clones in this sample may be carry-over from other donors' samples. The CDR3 here is CSAKDSGSNEQYF.